This T cell receptor beta chain appears in the sequencing data of a study of CD8 T cells in ankylosing spondylitis. The study's findings and limits: Ankylosing spondylitis blood seemed to carry a telltale TCR beta motif made of several highly homologous variants.

A word on this clonotype: Its antigen is unknown.

Quantitative 5'-RACE with molecular barcodes was used to make the TCR beta libraries. TCRdb ran MiXCR on the 5' RACE reads and lists one entry per CDR3 protein. This sample has under 550,000 distinct CDR3 sequences, with 25% to 30% found just once. Sequenced sample: blood, either unsorted or a sorted T cell fraction (not recorded which). The sequence came from a male donor with ankylosing spondylitis.

The CDR3 region is CASSLAGGKNEQFF. The CDR3 DNA is TGTGCCAGCAGTTTGGCGGGAGGGAAAAATGAGCAGTTCTTC. The chain has TRBV12-3 or TRBV12-4 and TRBJ2-1; 9 nucleotides match TRBD2. The CDR3 spans 14 residues. Trimming cost V 3 bases and J 7 bases; bases outside gene matches: 4.